The 23 T cell receptor beta chains listed next were all sequenced from one sample in a study of blood T cell repertoires in COVID-19 (dated by TCRdb to about 2020). The library was produced with the immunoSEQ multiplex PCR assay. Not all clones reach the TCRdb copy of this immuneACCESS table, which keeps in-frame sequences only. Checked studies attribute under half of the gap to unresolved V genes and leave the rest unexplained. The sample table holds about 190,000 clones, of which about 81% were seen once. Together, the top ten hold 3.2% of the sample. The sequencing sample was made of PBMCs or T cells enriched from blood (not recorded which). Receptors originate from a woman aged 25 to 39 who had recovered from COVID-19.

V usage is TRBV24-1 and J usage is TRBJ2-5; D is possibly TRBD2 (5 bases). V lost 5 bases and J lost 4, with 25 bases in between. Germline assignment: CDR1 KGHDR and CDR2 SFDVKD. This CDR3 spans 18 amino acids. The CDR3, as DNA: TGTGCCACCAGTGGCAAAACACAAGACCGGGGAAGGGTAGAGACCCAGTACTTC. Translating it yields CATSGKTQDRGRVETQYF.

The CDR3 loop is CASSPNLAGGGSGELFF. CDR3 DNA sequence: TGCGCCAGCAGCCCCAACCTAGCGGGGGGCGGTTCCGGGGAGCTGTTTTTT. The gene calls are TRBV5-1 and TRBJ2-2, with TRBD2 matching 11 bases. V shed 4 bases and J 6 bases; nucleotides not matched to a gene: 11. The CDR3 consists of 17 residues. Germline values: CDR1 SGHRS, CDR2 YFSETQ. The entire variable domain, with the rest obtained from reference TRBV5-1 and TRBJ2-2, is as follows: KAGVTQTPRYLIKTRGQQVTLSCSPISGHRSVSWYQQTPGQGLQFLFEYFSETQRNKGNFPGRFSGRQFSNSRSEMNVSTLELGDSALYLCASSPNLAGGGSGELFFGEGSRLTVL.

The CDR3 is CAIRRRLAGNNEQFF. DNA of the CDR3: TGTGCCATCAGAAGGCGACTAGCGGGCAACAATGAGCAGTTCTTC. The chain employs TRBV10-3 and TRBJ2-1, with 10 bases lining up with TRBD2. The V gene's germline CDR1 is ENHRY and CDR2 SYGVKD. The CDR3 consists of 15 residues. Trimming at V came to 6 bases and at J to 5 bases, leaving 7 bases not matched to a gene.

This sequence joins TRBV7-9 and TRBJ2-5, with 7 bases lining up with TRBD2. J lost 5 bases, V lost 5 bases, and 5 bases had no gene match. The CDR3 runs 13 residues. Germline V gives CDR1 SEHNR, CDR2 FQNEAQ (reference sequence). The CDR3 region has the DNA TGTGCCAGCAGCCTAACTAGCGTGGAGACCCAGTACTTC. Its translation: CASSLTSVETQYF.

The genes are TRBV29-1 and TRBJ1-2; 7 nucleotides agree with TRBD1. Germline-derived CDR1 and CDR2 are SQVTM and ANQGSEA. The length of the CDR3 is 13 residues. The V segment lost 3 bases and the J segment 4 bases; nucleotides outside the gene matches: 5. CDR3 protein: CSVDGRGVYGYTF. The CDR3 DNA reads TGCAGCGTTGACGGCAGGGGGGTCTATGGCTACACCTTC.

This rearrangement joins TRBV7-2 to TRBJ1-1, with D possibly matching TRBD1 (6 bases). This CDR3 contains 14 residues. Trimming stripped 4 bases from V and 1 base from J, with 10 bases between. Germline loops: CDR1 SGHTA, CDR2 FQGNSA. The CDR3 loop reads CASSYGQRNTEAFF. CDR3 coding DNA: TGTGCCAGCAGCTACGGACAGCGGAACACTGAAGCTTTCTTT.

This clone was counted a few times. This chain joins TRBV5-6 and TRBJ1-5, with a possible D match to TRBD1 (5 bases). The CDR3 loop spans 14 amino acids. Germline V lookup: CDR1 SGHDT, CDR2 YYEEEE. Deletions cut 7 bases from V and 2 bases from J, with 13 bases between. The DNA of the CDR3 is TGTGCCAGCTCCTACAGGTCGGGCAATCAGCCCCAGCATTTT. This translates into CASSYRSGNQPQHF.

V is TRBV27 and J is TRBJ2-1; D unclear. V lost 2 bases and J 8 bases, leaving 16 bases between the germline ends. Germline values: CDR1 MNHEY, CDR2 SMNVEV (reference sequence). The CDR3 length is 15 residues. The DNA for the CDR3 is TGTGCCAGCAGTTTAAGTGACGCAATTCGGGATGAGCAGTTCTTC. Translating gives CASSLSDAIRDEQFF.

As DNA, the CDR3 is TGTGCCAGCAGTTTACCCGGGGGACTAGCCTTAAATGAGCAGTTCTTC. Translated: CASSLPGGLALNEQFF. The chain couples TRBV28 to TRBJ2-1; TRBD2 aligns across 9 bases. The V gene's germline CDR1 is MDHEN and CDR2 SYDVKM. CDR3 length: 16 amino acids. J lost 7 bases, V lost 2 bases, and 9 bases had no gene match.

The rearrangement uses TRBV2 and TRBJ2-4, with 11 bases fitting TRBD1. V trimming: 0 bases; J trimming: 4 bases; junction bases outside the gene matches: 5. The length of the CDR3 is 17 residues. Germline assignment: CDR1 SNHLY and CDR2 FYNNEI. Written as DNA, the CDR3 is TGTGCCAGCAGTGAAGCTGAGGACAGGGGGCGTAAAAACATTCAGTACTTC. Amino acids: CASSEAEDRGRKNIQYF.

This chain links TRBV3-1 (or the pseudogene TRBV3-2) with TRBJ1-2; unclear D gene. Germline V gene sequence: CDR1 LGHDT, CDR2 YNNKEL (reference sequence). CDR3 size: 14 residues. Trimming took 1 base from V and 4 from J, leaving 10 bases between them. The CDR3 sequence: CASSQVRGPYGYTF. CDR3 DNA: TGTGCCAGCAGCCAAGTAAGAGGGCCCTATGGCTACACCTTC.

The chain uses TRBV5-1 and TRBJ2-2; TRBD2 matches 14 bases. Per germline, CDR1 SGHRS and CDR2 YFSETQ. V shed 4 bases, J shed 4 bases, and the junction held 18 bases outside the gene matches. The CDR3 has 21 amino acids. CDR3 protein: CASSPLVRGTSGGRVTGELFF. CDR3 bases: TGCGCCAGCAGCCCGTTGGTCAGAGGGACTAGCGGGGGTCGGGTCACCGGGGAGCTGTTTTTT.

This clone came up a few times. The chain joins TRBV5-5 to TRBJ2-7, with 7 bases lining up with TRBD1. V dropped 4 bases and J dropped 0; count of bases not matched to a gene: 10. Germline loops: CDR1 SGHKS, CDR2 YYEKEE (reference sequence). The CDR3 loop spans 16 amino acids. The CDR3 coding sequence is TGTGCCAGCAGCGACCCGGGACAGACCCGCTCCTACGAGCAGTACTTC. Amino acid sequence: CASSDPGQTRSYEQYF.

This clone has more than one count but fewer than ten. This chain uses TRBV10-3 with TRBJ1-2, with 8 nucleotides matching TRBD1. This CDR3 comprises 18 residues. Germline trimming cut 1 base from V and 8 bases from J; bases unmatched to any gene: 18. Germline V gene lookup returns CDR1 ENHRY and CDR2 SYGVKD. The CDR3 spells CAISELPGGARGRGGYTF. The CDR3 DNA reads TGTGCCATCAGTGAGTTACCAGGGGGCGCCCGGGGAAGAGGGGGCTACACCTTC.

A single count supports this clone. This chain joins TRBV28 and TRBJ1-2; D unresolved. Per the germline V gene, CDR1 is MDHEN and CDR2 is SYDVKM. Trimming stripped 8 bases from V and 0 bases from J, with 16 bases between. The CDR3 consists of 15 residues. Here the CDR3 DNA reads TGTGCCAGCCGAGCCTTCGGGTTATCTAACTATGGCTACACCTTC. It yields the protein CASRAFGLSNYGYTF.

The chain is built from TRBV28 and TRBJ1-3; D might be TRBD1 (5 bases). Trimming shortened V by 5 bases and J by 2 bases, and 13 bases separated the two germline ends. From germline, CDR1 is MDHEN and CDR2 SYDVKM. CDR3 length equals 15 residues. The chain's CDR3 is CASSPSGGTGNTIYF. In DNA, the CDR3 is TGTGCCAGCAGTCCCTCGGGGGGAACTGGAAACACCATATATTTT. Based on the CDR3 plus reference TRBV28 and TRBJ1-3, the full variable domain is DVKVTQSSRYLVKRTGEKVFLECVQDMDHENMFWYRQDPGLGLRLIYFSYDVKMKEKGDIPEGYSVSREKKERFSLILESASTNQTSMYLCASSPSGGTGNTIYFGEGSWLTVV.

V usage is TRBV5-1 and J usage is TRBJ1-2; maybe TRBD1 (6 bases). From germline, CDR1 is SGHRS and CDR2 YFSETQ. The CDR3 loop spans 12 amino acids. V was trimmed by 4 bases and J by 8 bases, leaving 12 bases between them. CDR3 region: CASSLSTGGYTF. The DNA for the CDR3 is TGCGCCAGCAGCCTATCGACAGGAGGCTACACCTTC. Supplemented by reference TRBV5-1 and TRBJ1-2, the full variable domain reads KAGVTQTPRYLIKTRGQQVTLSCSPISGHRSVSWYQQTPGQGLQFLFEYFSETQRNKGNFPGRFSGRQFSNSRSEMNVSTLELGDSALYLCASSLSTGGYTFGSGTRLTVV.

This clone was picked up one time. V usage is TRBV30 and J usage is TRBJ1-6; D call uncertain. The CDR3 length is 12 residues. V was pared by 7 bases and J by 6 bases, with 10 bases between. Looked up from germline, CDR1 is GTSNPN and CDR2 is SVGIG (reference sequence). The DNA for the CDR3 is TGTGCCTCCACAGATGGTAATTCACCCCTCCACTTT. Translated, it gives CASTDGNSPLHF.

This chain uses TRBV27 with TRBJ2-7; tentatively, D is TRBD2 (9 bases). Germline assignment: CDR1 MNHEY and CDR2 SMNVEV (reference sequence). There are 18 residues in the CDR3. Trimming took off 6 bases at V and 2 bases at J, with 26 bases between the two ends. CDR3 loop: CASSGGTGRLAGPYEQYF. The DNA for the CDR3 is TGTGCCAGCAGCGGGGGGACAGGAAGGCTAGCGGGACCCTACGAGCAGTACTTC.

This chain joins TRBV2 and TRBJ2-1; perhaps TRBD2 as D (7 bases). Trimming removed 6 bases from V and 0 bases from J, with 12 bases in between. This CDR3 contains 15 residues. Germline-derived CDR1 and CDR2 are SNHLY and FYNNEI. The DNA for the CDR3 is TGTGCCAGCAGCTATGGGGGGGCCTCCTACAATGAGCAGTTCTTC. Amino acids: CASSYGGASYNEQFF.

The rearrangement links TRBV10-2 to TRBJ1-1; weak D call: TRBD1 (6 bases). The germline V and J ends were trimmed by 5 bases and 0 bases, with 10 bases remaining between them. This CDR3 is 14 amino acids long. In germline, CDR1 is WSHSY, CDR2 SAAADI. This CDR3 is CASSMDRLNTEAFF. The CDR3 DNA sequence: TGCGCCAGCAGTATGGACAGATTGAACACTGAAGCTTTCTTT.

This clone was picked up a small number of times. The chain employs TRBV28 and TRBJ1-5; 8 nucleotides match TRBD1. Germline CDR1 reads MDHEN; CDR2 reads SYDVKM. The CDR3 has 15 amino acids. With 4 bases clipped from V and 1 base from J, the junction kept 3 bases outside the gene matches. CDR3 bases: TGTGCCAGCAGTTGGACAGGGCCCAGCAATCAGCCCCAGCATTTT. It codes for CASSWTGPSNQPQHF.

The table lists this clone with a few counts. The J gene is TRBJ1-1, the V gene TRBV24-1; TRBD1 matches at 7 bases. The V gene end was trimmed by 5 bases and the J gene end by 6 bases; junction bases not matched to a gene: 5. Germline-derived CDR1 and CDR2 are KGHDR and SFDVKD. The CDR3 spans 13 residues. The DNA for the CDR3 is TGTGCCACCAGTGGGGGACAGAGGTCTGAAGCTTTCTTT. This encodes CATSGGQRSEAFF.